These 6 T cell receptor beta chains originate from one sample sequenced in a study of blood T cell repertoires in COVID-19. Assay: immunoSEQ multiplex PCR; the TCRdb copy retains only in-frame clones and omits some. Here the sample spans over 350,000 clones, 90% to 95% being singletons. The sample comprised PBMCs or T cells enriched from blood (not recorded which). The receptors shown here come from a woman aged 40 to 50 who had been exposed to COVID-19.

This rearrangement joins TRBV27 to TRBJ2-7; TRBD2 matches 14 bases. CDR3 size: 12 residues. Germline V CDR1 and CDR2: MNHEY, SMNVEV (reference sequence). J gave up 10 bases and V 8 bases, and 4 bases lay outside the gene matches. The chain's CDR3 is CASGTSGSDQYF. CDR3 DNA sequence: TGTGCCAGCGGGACTAGCGGGAGTGATCAGTACTTC.

This clone rates as medium-sized. The chain joins TRBV6-4 to TRBJ2-1; D might be TRBD1 (5 bases). This CDR3 has 13 residues. Between the trimmed V and J ends, which lost 3 bases and 4 bases, there was a span of 7 bases. The germline V gene encodes CDR1 MRHNA and CDR2 SNTAGT. The CDR3 protein is CASSEKGYNEQFF. CDR3 nucleotides: TGTGCCAGCAGTGAGAAGGGGTACAATGAGCAGTTCTTC.

V gene TRBV7-9 combines with J gene TRBJ2-3; a possible D gene is TRBD2 (6 bases). V dropped 1 base and J dropped 4 bases, with 12 bases sitting between them. The CDR3 spans 15 residues. The V gene's germline CDR1 is SEHNR and CDR2 FQNEAQ (reference sequence). The CDR3 DNA sequence: TGTGCCAGCAGCTTAGGGGCAGGAGGGGCAGATACGCAGTATTTT. The encoded protein is CASSLGAGGADTQYF.

The genes are TRBV10-3 and TRBJ2-1; tentative D call: TRBD1 (6 bases). Germline assignment: CDR1 ENHRY and CDR2 SYGVKD. Trimming cost V 6 bases and J 5 bases, with 11 bases left between them. The CDR3 has 13 residues. CDR3: CAIRNRQDNEQFF. Here the CDR3 DNA reads TGTGCCATCAGAAATAGACAGGACAATGAGCAGTTCTTC.

V and J are TRBV7-9 and TRBJ1-1; D possibly corresponds to TRBD1 (5 bases). The CDR3 length is 14 residues. CDR1 is SEHNR, CDR2 FQNEAQ, per germline (reference sequence). Trimming pared 2 bases from V and 4 bases from J, leaving 11 bases between. The CDR3 protein is CASSLSSQGTEAFF. In DNA, the CDR3 is TGTGCCAGCAGCTTAAGTAGCCAGGGCACTGAAGCTTTCTTT.

J is TRBJ1-1 and V is TRBV12-3 or TRBV12-4; D unresolved. The CDR3 totals 12 residues. V lost 1 base and J 8 bases, leaving 8 bases between the germline ends. The CDR3 nucleotides are TGTGCCAGCAGTTTAGAACAGTCCGAAGCTTTCTTT. Residues: CASSLEQSEAFF.